This TCR beta chain was found in a study of shared clonotypes between healthy human individuals. Naive CD8 cells comprised CD45RO-negative, CCR7-positively selected cells, excluding terminally differentiated effector memory CD45RA+ cells. The study drew its donors from healthy HIV-negative adults without recent acute infections or vaccinations. Clones were sequenced by immunoSEQ multiplex PCR, and TCRdb holds only the in-frame ones, with some missing. The sample holds around 2,000,000 clones, 85% to 95% seen once. The source of this sequence is a man aged 18 to 35 in good health. Some clones in this sample may be carry-over from other donors' samples. Sequences were obtained from naive CD8+ T cells from PBMCs.

The CDR3 nucleotides read TGCGCCAGCAGCCGGGAGGTTAGGGAGACCCAGTACTTC. Amino acid sequence: CASSREVRETQYF. V is TRBV4-1 and J is TRBJ2-5, with D possibly TRBD2 on 6 matching bases. Germline V gene lookup returns CDR1 MGHRA and CDR2 YSYEKL. Trimming removed 4 bases at V and 5 bases at J, with 11 bases between. The CDR3 totals 13 residues.